This T cell receptor (beta chain) was sequenced during a study of T cells in Graves' hyperthyroidism and ophthalmopathy. Germline lookup yields CDR1 GTSNPN and CDR2 SVGIG (reference sequence). Trimming removed 7 bases at V and 8 bases at J, with 24 bases between. There are 15 residues in the CDR3. Researchers amplified the TCR beta CDR3 regions from RNA transcripts. First-round RT-PCR of the TCR CDR3 relied on the HTBI primer set. TCRdb called the multiplex PCR reads again in MiXCR, with one record for every CDR3 protein. This table has under 800,000 distinct CDR3 sequences, 13% to 15% appearing once. Clinical symptoms, serum thyroxine, TRAb, thyroid ultrasound and orbital computed tomography informed diagnoses. The authors took PBMCs from 10 ml fresh peripheral blood. This clonotype showed up just a few times. Its specificity is not known. Study-level results: Ophthalmopathy, as predicted by the model, came a median roughly 6.5 months after the prediction.

This receptor was taken from a woman under 30 with Graves' hyperthyroidism. The chain couples TRBV30 to TRBJ2-1; possible D gene TRBD2, 5 bases. Source material: blood. CDR3 amino acids: CASLLASGGYDEQFF. CDR3 coding DNA: TGTGCCTCCTTGCTGGCCAGCGGAGGATACGATGAGCAGTTCTTC.